The 10 T cell receptor beta chains reported below all come from one sample, sequenced in a study of beta chain features in type 1 diabetes. All of the isolated RNA was reverse transcribed, so expressed TCRB transcripts were sequenced. Sequencing used immunoSEQ multiplex PCR; TCRdb keeps in-frame clones, though not all of them. The sample comprises about 350,000 clones, about 19% of which are singletons, and about 0.044% rests with the top ten. The specimen was naive CD4+ T cells from blood. The receptors originated from a woman younger than 35 in good health.

The CDR3 bases are TGTGCCAGCAGTGAGCAAGGACAGCCGTATGGCTACACCTTC. It codes for CASSEQGQPYGYTF. This chain uses TRBV25-1 with TRBJ1-2; a possible D gene is TRBD1 (6 bases). Germline loops: CDR1 MGHDK, CDR2 SYGVNS. CDR3 length: 14 amino acids. Trimming shortened V by 3 bases and J by 5 bases, and 13 bases separated the two germline ends.

V gene TRBV18 combines with J gene TRBJ2-3; 10 bases agree with TRBD2. Unmatched junction bases numbered 4, after V lost 3 bases and J lost 4 bases. Per germline, CDR1 KGHSH and CDR2 LQKENI. The CDR3 is 15 residues long. In DNA form, the CDR3 reads TGTGCCAGCTCACCCGGACTAGCGGAGGCAGATACGCAGTATTTT. This codes for CASSPGLAEADTQYF. Filled out from reference TRBV18 and TRBJ2-3, the complete variable domain reads NAGVMQNPRHLVRRRGQEARLRCSPMKGHSHVYWYRQLPEEGLKFMVYLQKENIIDESGMPKERFSAEFPKEGPSILRIQQVVRGDSAAYFCASSPGLAEADTQYFGPGTRLTVL.

J is TRBJ2-7 and V is TRBV5-1; D perhaps matches TRBD2 (7 bases). The germline gives CDR1 SGHRS, CDR2 YFSETQ. There are 12 residues in the CDR3. V was trimmed by 7 bases and J by 9 bases, leaving 17 bases between them. The CDR3 region is CASGARGGTQYF. CDR3 coding DNA: TGCGCCAGCGGCGCCCGCGGGGGCACGCAGTACTTC.

V usage is TRBV4-2 and J usage is TRBJ2-3; 7 bases line up with TRBD2. The CDR3 contains 16 residues. Trimming at V came to 1 base and at J to 0 bases, leaving 4 bases not matched to a gene. In germline, CDR1 is LGHNA, CDR2 YNFKEQ. The CDR3 nucleotides read TGTGCCAGCAGCCAAGCCGGGGGGATTAGCACAGATACGCAGTATTTT. Its translation is CASSQAGGISTDTQYF.

This clone was found a few times. This sequence joins TRBV6-5 and TRBJ1-2; possible D gene TRBD1, 5 bases. V lost 0 bases, J lost 2 bases, and 10 bases lay in between. The CDR3 loop spans 15 amino acids. Germline loops: CDR1 MNHEY, CDR2 SVGAGI. The CDR3 DNA is TGTGCCAGCAGTTACTCGTCAGGGCCGAACTATGGCTACACCTTC. Residues: CASSYSSGPNYGYTF.

V gene TRBV7-2 combines with J gene TRBJ2-5; D possibly corresponds to TRBD2 (6 bases). The CDR3 loop spans 14 amino acids. Germline-derived CDR1 and CDR2 are SGHTA and FQGNSA. V was shortened by 0 bases and J by 4 bases, with 9 bases between the two germline ends. The CDR3 DNA follows: TGTGCCAGCAGCTTAGCTCGGGACTCAGAGACCCAGTACTTC. Amino acid sequence: CASSLARDSETQYF.

The chain's CDR3 is CASSLAGSLRYNEQFF. CDR3 coding DNA: TGTGCCAGCAGCTTGGCCGGGAGCCTCCGCTACAATGAGCAGTTCTTC. The rearrangement joins TRBV5-4 to TRBJ2-1; D might be TRBD2 (6 bases). CDR3 size: 16 residues. Per the germline V gene, CDR1 is SGHNT and CDR2 is YYREEE (reference sequence). The V and J ends lost 0 bases and 3 bases respectively, with 13 bases between them.

V and J are TRBV5-5 and TRBJ2-3, with D perhaps matching TRBD1 (6 bases). The germline gives CDR1 SGHKS, CDR2 YYEKEE (reference sequence). Trimming stripped 8 bases from V and 9 bases from J, with 7 bases between. The CDR3 totals 9 residues. CDR3 in DNA: TGTGCCAGAGGGGGAACGCAGTATTTT. Amino acids: CARGGTQYF.

The chain is built from TRBV4-1 and TRBJ2-1, with a tentative D call TRBD2 (6 bases). V lost 6 bases, J lost 6 bases, and 15 bases lay in between. The CDR3 loop spans 14 amino acids. Looked up from germline, CDR1 is MGHRA and CDR2 is YSYEKL. The CDR3 sequence: CASSGRERGNEQFF. CDR3 DNA: TGCGCCAGCAGTGGACGGGAGAGGGGCAATGAGCAGTTCTTC.

This rearrangement joins TRBV30 to TRBJ1-2, with D possibly TRBD1 on 5 matching bases. V lost 3 bases, J lost 4 bases, and 9 bases lay in between. The CDR3 length is 12 residues. Germline assignment: CDR1 GTSNPN and CDR2 SVGIG (reference sequence). The CDR3 protein is CAWSPQGYGYTF. The CDR3 DNA reads as TGTGCCTGGAGCCCTCAGGGCTATGGCTACACCTTC.